This is a list of T cell receptor beta chains from one sample in a study of technical replicates of blood from a few donors. Data came from immunoSEQ multiplex PCR; TCRdb stores just in-frame clones and leaves some out. The sample contains 50,000 or so clones, about 93% of which appear only once. The sequenced sample was PBMCs. These receptors all come from a human donor in good health. Some clones in this sample may be carry-over from other donors' samples. Each CDR3 is given with its conserved first and last residue. The D gene is left open where the match is weak. A clone size is listed for some rows: how often the clone was seen (once, few, many), or a class if it is expanded.

clone_size	v_call	d_call	j_call	cdr3_aa	cdr3_nt
NA	TRBV4-1	TRBD2	TRBJ2-5	CASSQDRIGTRKETQYF	TGCGCCAGCAGCCAAGATCGAATCGGGACTAGGAAAGAGACCCAGTACTTC
NA	TRBV4-2	TRBD1	TRBJ1-6	CASWGQGYNSPLHF	TGTGCCAGCTGGGGACAGGGATATAATTCACCCCTCCACTTT
NA	TRBV7-9	NA	TRBJ1-2	CASSLEPGHGYTF	TGTGCCAGCAGCTTAGAACCAGGGCACGGCTACACCTTC
NA	TRBV7-8	NA	TRBJ2-2	CASSLTLAQGTGELFF	TGTGCCAGCAGCCTGACACTCGCCCAGGGCACCGGGGAGCTGTTTTTT
once	TRBV7-9	TRBD2	TRBJ2-7	CASSFSPAGLAGFEQYF	TGTGCCAGCAGCTTTTCGCCAGCGGGACTAGCGGGGTTCGAGCAGTACTTC
NA	TRBV7-2	NA	TRBJ2-5	CASSTGTKETQYF	TGTGCCAGCAGCACAGGGACTAAAGAGACCCAGTACTTC
NA	TRBV7-2	TRBD1	TRBJ1-1	CASSLDRGLTEAFF	TGTGCCAGCAGCTTGGACAGGGGGCTGACTGAAGCTTTCTTT
once	TRBV2	TRBD1	TRBJ1-1	CASSRQGGFTEAFF	TGTGCCAGCAGTCGACAGGGAGGATTCACTGAAGCTTTCTTT
NA	TRBV6-5	TRBD1	TRBJ2-7	CASSLDRGPYEQYF	TGTGCCAGCAGTTTGGACAGGGGGCCCTACGAGCAGTACTTC
NA	TRBV27	NA	TRBJ2-2	CASRETFAGNTGELFF	TGTGCCAGCAGAGAAACCTTCGCGGGTAACACCGGGGAGCTGTTTTTT
NA	TRBV4-2	TRBD2	TRBJ2-7	CASSVTVRSGGSDEQYF	TGTGCCAGCAGCGTAACCGTCCGTAGCGGGGGGTCTGACGAGCAGTACTTC
NA	TRBV5-6	NA	TRBJ2-1	CASSLGRGQFF	TGTGCCAGCAGCTTGGGGCGAGGGCAGTTCTTC
NA	TRBV30	NA	TRBJ2-7	CAWSGGSYEQYF	TGTGCCTGGAGTGGCGGCTCCTACGAGCAGTACTTC
NA	TRBV7-9	TRBD1	TRBJ2-7	CASSFLGQGFYEQYF	TGTGCCAGCAGCTTCTTGGGACAGGGATTTTACGAGCAGTACTTC
NA	TRBV19	NA	TRBJ1-1	CASSRGGGGLNTEAFF	TGTGCCAGTAGTAGGGGGGGCGGTGGTCTAAACACTGAAGCTTTCTTT